This T cell receptor beta chain was recorded in a study of beta chain features in type 1 diabetes. The study, taken as a whole, reports: Any HLA effect on TCRB rearrangement was left unresolved by small sub-analyses. All four CD4+ subsets of Type 1 diabetes patients contained TCRB CDR3s that were moderately but significantly shorter.

Germline lookup yields CDR1 MDHEN and CDR2 SYDVKM. After removal of 4 bases from V and 0 bases from J, the junction contained 7 bases not matched to a gene. This CDR3 has 18 residues. The entirety of the isolated RNA underwent reverse transcription, so expressed TCRB transcripts were sequenced. Some 3.6 million reads were obtained on average from naive, central memory and regulatory T cell samples. Sequencing used immunoSEQ multiplex PCR; TCRdb keeps in-frame clones, though not all of them. The top ten clones hold roughly 0.022% of a sample with under 850,000 clones, 13% of them seen once. On this clone: Its antigen is not identified.

Source material: naive CD4+ T cells from blood. The chain links TRBV28 to TRBJ2-6; TRBD2 agrees at 9 bases. This sequence originates from a man aged 18 to 35 with type 1 diabetes. CDR3 sequence reads: CASSSASGARSGANVLTF. The DNA of the CDR3 is TGTGCCAGCAGTTCAGCTAGCGGGGCCCGCTCTGGGGCCAACGTCCTGACTTTC.